This passage covers 20 T cell receptor beta chains from one sample sequenced in a study of blood T cell repertoires in COVID-19. The data were produced by immunoSEQ multiplex PCR, yet TCRdb's version contains in-frame clones alone and is incomplete. The sample contains roughly 57,000 clones, about three quarters of which appear only once. The sequencing input was peripheral blood. These TCRs come from an older man with active or convalescent COVID-19.

This rearrangement joins TRBV11-3 to TRBJ2-1; D unresolved. The CDR3 is 14 amino acids. Germline V lookup: CDR1 SGHNT, CDR2 YENEEA. The ends were cut back, 3 bases at V and 9 bases at J, with 15 bases in the middle. The DNA of the CDR3 is TGTGCCAGCAGCTTCAAAGGTCGGTCGGGTGAGCAGTTCTTC. Protein: CASSFKGRSGEQFF.

The chain carries TRBV5-6 and TRBJ2-3; no firm D call. V was trimmed by 0 bases and J by 1 base, leaving 9 bases between them. This CDR3 region has 15 residues. From germline, CDR1 is SGHDT and CDR2 YYEEEE. The DNA of the CDR3 is TGTGCCAGCAGCTTGGGCAGTCTGGGCACAGATACGCAGTATTTT. Protein sequence: CASSLGSLGTDTQYF.

The J gene is TRBJ1-2, the V gene TRBV24-1; TRBD1 is a possible D gene (6 bases). V lost 4 bases, J lost 4 bases, and 12 bases lay in between. The CDR3 covers 14 residues. From germline, CDR1 is KGHDR and CDR2 SFDVKD. CDR3 protein: CATSEPSDSYGYTF. The CDR3 coding sequence is TGTGCCACCAGTGAACCCTCGGACAGCTATGGCTACACCTTC.

The rearrangement uses TRBV11-3 and TRBJ1-1; possible D gene TRBD1, 6 bases. CDR3 length equals 14 residues. Deletions cut 1 base from V and 4 bases from J, with 10 bases between. CDR1 is SGHNT and CDR2 is YENEEA in the germline V gene. DNA of the CDR3: TGTGCCAGCAGCTTAGGGGGGCCGGGCACTGAAGCTTTCTTT. This translates into CASSLGGPGTEAFF.

The J gene is TRBJ1-5, the V gene TRBV6-5; D might be TRBD1 (6 bases). This CDR3 has 12 amino acids. Germline CDR1 MNHEY, CDR2 SVGAGI. Trimming shortened V by 7 bases and J by 8 bases, and 12 bases separated the two germline ends. CDR3 coding DNA: TGTGCCAGCAACATCAGGGGCGAGCCCCAGCATTTT. Protein sequence: CASNIRGEPQHF.

V is TRBV6-6 and J is TRBJ1-2, with 7 bases fitting TRBD1. Germline CDR1 and CDR2: MNHNY and SVGAGI (reference sequence). Unmatched junction bases numbered 13, after V lost 4 bases and J lost 8 bases. The CDR3 consists of 15 residues. The CDR3, as DNA: TGTGCCAGCAGTTCGACCGGGACAGCGGTGCAGGGCTACACCTTC. Translated: CASSSTGTAVQGYTF.

The genes are TRBV7-6 and TRBJ2-1; 9 bases align to TRBD2. V dropped 1 base and J dropped 4; count of bases not matched to a gene: 5. This CDR3 spans 16 amino acids. The germline CDR1 and CDR2 sequences are SGHVS and FNYEAQ. DNA of the CDR3: TGTGCCAGCAGCTTAGTACTTAGCGGGGGTTACAATGAGCAGTTCTTC. It yields the protein CASSLVLSGGYNEQFF.

This clone occurred a few times. The chain combines TRBV9 with TRBJ2-1, with 9 bases aligning to TRBD2. The junction had 0 bases not matched to a gene; V was cut back by 2 bases and J by 3 bases. Per the germline V gene, CDR1 is SGDLS and CDR2 is YYNGEE. CDR3 length: 14 amino acids. DNA of the CDR3: TGTGCCAGCAGCGTTAGCGGGAGCTACAATGAGCAGTTCTTC. Translating it yields CASSVSGSYNEQFF.

The chain recombines TRBV5-1 with TRBJ1-1, with D hard to call. Germline V gives CDR1 SGHRS, CDR2 YFSETQ. With 5 bases removed from V and 3 bases from J, the gap between germline ends came to 14 bases. The CDR3 spans 14 residues. CDR3 nucleotide sequence: TGCGCCAGCAGAAACACCCTAGGAGACACTGAAGCTTTCTTT. Residues: CASRNTLGDTEAFF.

The chain has TRBV18 and TRBJ2-7; 8 nucleotides line up with TRBD1. Unmatched junction bases numbered 8, after V lost 1 base and J lost 6 bases. CDR3 length equals 15 residues. The germline V gene has CDR1 KGHSH and CDR2 LQKENI. The CDR3 region has the DNA TGTGCCAGCTCACCACTATGGACAGGGCCCGGCGAGCAGTACTTC. Residues: CASSPLWTGPGEQYF.

The rearrangement joins TRBV7-3 to TRBJ1-3; possible D gene TRBD1, 6 bases. The length of the CDR3 is 14 residues. The V gene lost 5 bases and the J gene lost 0 bases, with 8 bases spanning the gap. CDR1 is SGHTA and CDR2 is FQGTGA in the germline V gene. This CDR3 reads CASSPQGSGNTIYF. DNA of the CDR3: TGTGCCAGCAGCCCACAGGGCTCTGGAAACACCATATATTTT.

This clone was seen a few times. CDR3 sequence: CASSLDPQAFEQYF. DNA of the CDR3: TGTGCCAGCAGCTTGGACCCACAGGCCTTCGAGCAGTACTTC. This chain links TRBV5-5 with TRBJ2-7; perhaps TRBD1 as D (5 bases). Germline values: CDR1 SGHKS, CDR2 YYEKEE (reference sequence). The CDR3 totals 14 residues. Between the trimmed V and J ends, which lost 0 bases and 6 bases, there was a span of 13 bases.

In this sample, this clone turned up a few times. The J gene is TRBJ2-1, the V gene TRBV7-2, with 8 bases fitting TRBD2. Germline assignment: CDR1 SGHTA and CDR2 FQGNSA. This CDR3 is 18 amino acids long. Trimming cost V 1 base and J 8 bases; bases outside gene matches: 16. DNA for the CDR3: TGTGCCAGCAGCTTAGTGGTGTCCCGGGGACTAGAGTCCTATGAGCAGTTCTTC. It specifies CASSLVVSRGLESYEQFF.

V and J are TRBV11-2 and TRBJ1-2, with TRBD1 identical over 7 bases. With 3 bases clipped from V and 5 bases from J, the junction kept 3 bases outside the gene matches. Germline V gives CDR1 SGHAT, CDR2 FQNNGV. The CDR3 is made up of 13 amino acids. The CDR3 loop reads CASSFSGGYGYTF. Written as DNA, the CDR3 is TGTGCCAGCAGCTTTTCAGGGGGGTATGGCTACACCTTC. The full variable domain, rest sourced from reference TRBV11-2 and TRBJ1-2, is EAGVAQSPRYKIIEKRQSVAFWCNPISGHATLYWYQQILGQGPKLLIQFQNNGVVDDSQLPKDRFSAERLKGVDSTLKIQPAKLEDSAVYLCASSFSGGYGYTFGSGTRLTVV.

This clone was seen a few times. The rearrangement links TRBV7-9 to TRBJ2-7; TRBD1 matches at 10 bases. Losses at the gene ends were 3 bases for V and 5 bases for J; bases not matched to a gene: 7. The CDR3 consists of 15 residues. CDR1 SEHNR and CDR2 FQNEAQ come from the germline V gene (reference sequence). This CDR3 reads CASSLRGQGSHEQYF. For the CDR3, the DNA is TGTGCCAGCAGCTTGCGGGGACAGGGGAGTCACGAGCAGTACTTC.

V and J are TRBV6-6 and TRBJ1-6, with D maybe TRBD1 (5 bases). The CDR3 sequence is 14 residues long. Per the germline V gene, CDR1 is MNHNY and CDR2 is SVGAGI (reference sequence). The ends were cut back, 6 bases at V and 6 bases at J, with 12 bases in the middle. The CDR3 region is CASRYPQGNSPLHF. The DNA of the CDR3 is TGTGCCAGCAGATATCCGCAGGGTAATTCACCCCTCCACTTT.

The chain has TRBV6-5 and TRBJ1-2; 9 positions match TRBD1. V dropped 6 bases and J dropped 8; count of bases not matched to a gene: 7. The CDR3 runs to 13 residues. The germline CDR1 and CDR2 sequences are MNHEY and SVGAGI. CDR3 sequence reads: CASSPDRGGGYTF. The DNA for the CDR3 is TGTGCCAGCAGCCCCGACAGGGGGGGCGGCTACACCTTC.

The chain is built from TRBV19 and TRBJ2-1; 13 bases match TRBD2. The CDR3 runs 16 residues. The germline V gene has CDR1 LNHDA and CDR2 SQIVND (reference sequence). The V segment lost 9 bases and the J segment 6 bases; nucleotides outside the gene matches: 11. Here the CDR3 reads CASLTDGTSGINEQFF. The CDR3 bases are TGTGCCAGCCTCACAGACGGGACTAGCGGGATCAATGAGCAGTTCTTC. The full variable domain, completed using reference TRBV19 and TRBJ2-1, is DGGITQSPKYLFRKEGQNVTLSCEQNLNHDAMYWYRQDPGQGLRLIYYSQIVNDFQKGDIAEGYSVSREKKESFPLTVTSAQKNPTAFYLCASLTDGTSGINEQFFGPGTRLTVL.

This clone has just one count. The J gene is TRBJ2-5, the V gene TRBV7-6; D possibly corresponds to TRBD1 (5 bases). CDR3 length: 14 residues. The V end lost 4 bases, the J end lost 6 bases, and 15 bases lay between the germline ends. CDR1 is SGHVS and CDR2 is FNYEAQ in the germline V gene. The CDR3 is CASSSGPPVQTQYF. CDR3 DNA sequence: TGTGCCAGCAGCTCAGGGCCCCCCGTCCAGACCCAGTACTTC.

The chain combines TRBV24-1 with TRBJ2-7, with D possibly matching TRBD2 (5 bases). CDR3 length equals 14 residues. Germline V lookup: CDR1 KGHDR, CDR2 SFDVKD. The V end was cut by 5 bases, the J end by 0 bases, with 10 bases between. The CDR3 nucleotides are TGTGCCACCAGTGCCAGCGGCAGCTCCTACGAGCAGTACTTC. Residues: CATSASGSSYEQYF.